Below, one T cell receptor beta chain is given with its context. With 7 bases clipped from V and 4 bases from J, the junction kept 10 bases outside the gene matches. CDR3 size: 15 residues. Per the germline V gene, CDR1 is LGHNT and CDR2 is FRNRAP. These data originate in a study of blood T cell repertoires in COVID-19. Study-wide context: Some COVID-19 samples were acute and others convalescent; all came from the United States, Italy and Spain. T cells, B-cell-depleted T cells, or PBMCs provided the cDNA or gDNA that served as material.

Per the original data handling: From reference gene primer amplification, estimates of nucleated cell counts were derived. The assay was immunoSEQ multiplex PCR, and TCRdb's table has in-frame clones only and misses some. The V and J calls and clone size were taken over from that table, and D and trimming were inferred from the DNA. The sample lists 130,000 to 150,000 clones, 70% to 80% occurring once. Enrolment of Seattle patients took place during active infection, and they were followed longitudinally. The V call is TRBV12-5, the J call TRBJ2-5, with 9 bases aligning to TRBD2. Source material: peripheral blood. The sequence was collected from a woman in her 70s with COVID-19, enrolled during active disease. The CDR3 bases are TGTGCTAGTGCTCGGGGGCGGGGGGGCCCAGAGACCCAGTACTTC. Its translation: CASARGRGGPETQYF.